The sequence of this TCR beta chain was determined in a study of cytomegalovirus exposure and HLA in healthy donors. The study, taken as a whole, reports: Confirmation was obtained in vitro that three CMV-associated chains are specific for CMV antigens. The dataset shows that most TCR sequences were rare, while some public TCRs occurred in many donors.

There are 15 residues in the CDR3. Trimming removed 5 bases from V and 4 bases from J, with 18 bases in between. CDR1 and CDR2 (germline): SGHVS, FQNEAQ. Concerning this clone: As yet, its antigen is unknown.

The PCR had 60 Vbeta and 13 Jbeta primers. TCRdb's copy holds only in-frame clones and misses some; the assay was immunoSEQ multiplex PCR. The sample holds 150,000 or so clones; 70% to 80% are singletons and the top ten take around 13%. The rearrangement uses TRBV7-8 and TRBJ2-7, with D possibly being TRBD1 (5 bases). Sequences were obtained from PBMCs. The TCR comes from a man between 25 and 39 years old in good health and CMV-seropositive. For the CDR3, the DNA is TGTGCCAGCAGCCAAGCTGGGGCAGGCCTTTACGAGCAGTACTTC. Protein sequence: CASSQAGAGLYEQYF.